These T cell receptor beta chains were read from a single sample in a study of human T cells and chemical hapten exposure. Each CDR3 protein gets one entry after TCRdb re-called the RACE reads with MiXCR. The sample gives about 40,000 distinct CDR3 sequences, approximately 3.5% of which show up once; about 6.2% is in the top ten. The sample was whole blood, taken in connection with sensitization to the hapten diphenylcyclopropenone (DPC). All receptors derive from a man between 40 and 49 years old with alopecia areata. Some clones in this sample may be carry-over from other donors' samples. The CDR3 runs from the conserved cysteine through the conserved F or W. D genes are given only for firm matches. Only part of the rows carry a size: once, few, many, or a class if the clone is expanded.

abundance: NA; d_gene: NA; len: 15; v_gene: TRBV6-1; j_gene: TRBJ1-3; CDR3aa: CASSEDGSSGNTIYF; CDR3nt: TGTGCCAGCAGTGAGGACGGAAGCTCTGGAAACACCATATATTTT
abundance: few; d_gene: TRBD1; len: 15; v_gene: TRBV5-1; j_gene: TRBJ1-1; CDR3aa: CASSLGGTGDTEAFF; CDR3nt: TGCGCCAGCAGCTTGGGGGGGACAGGGGACACTGAAGCTTTCTTT
abundance: many; d_gene: NA; len: 13; v_gene: TRBV28; j_gene: TRBJ2-7; CDR3aa: CASLGGPPYEQYF; CDR3nt: TGTGCCAGCCTCGGTGGCCCCCCCTACGAGCAGTACTTC
abundance: many; d_gene: NA; len: 14; v_gene: TRBV12-3/TRBV12-4; j_gene: TRBJ2-7; CDR3aa: CASSLHRDPYEQYF; CDR3nt: TGTGCCAGCAGTTTACATCGGGACCCGTACGAGCAGTACTTC
abundance: many; d_gene: TRBD2; len: 13; v_gene: TRBV28; j_gene: TRBJ2-7; CDR3aa: CASWGGTMYEQYF; CDR3nt: TGTGCCAGCTGGGGAGGGACGATGTACGAGCAGTACTTC
abundance: few; d_gene: NA; len: 14; v_gene: TRBV25-1; j_gene: TRBJ1-1; CDR3aa: CASSVGYGGTEAFF; CDR3nt: TGTGCCAGCAGCGTAGGGTACGGGGGCACTGAAGCTTTCTTT
abundance: many; d_gene: NA; len: 13; v_gene: TRBV28; j_gene: TRBJ1-2; CDR3aa: CASRSQENYGYTF; CDR3nt: TGTGCCAGCAGATCTCAGGAAAACTATGGCTACACCTTC
abundance: NA; d_gene: TRBD1; len: 17; v_gene: TRBV28; j_gene: TRBJ1-5; CDR3aa: CASILRGGQGFSQPQHF; CDR3nt: TGTGCCAGCATCCTAAGGGGGGGACAGGGGTTCAGTCAGCCCCAGCATTTT
abundance: many; d_gene: NA; len: 14; v_gene: TRBV6-2/TRBV6-3; j_gene: TRBJ2-7; CDR3aa: CASSPWAGAYEQYF; CDR3nt: TGTGCCAGCAGTCCCTGGGCAGGGGCGTACGAGCAGTACTTC
abundance: many; d_gene: NA; len: 15; v_gene: TRBV2; j_gene: TRBJ1-5; CDR3aa: CASSEWGGSNQPQHF; CDR3nt: TGTGCCAGCAGTGAGTGGGGGGGAAGCAATCAGCCCCAGCATTTT
abundance: many; d_gene: TRBD1; len: 15; v_gene: TRBV18; j_gene: TRBJ2-2; CDR3aa: CASSRQGLNTGELFF; CDR3nt: TGTGCCAGCTCGCGACAGGGGCTGAACACCGGGGAGCTGTTTTTT
abundance: few; d_gene: NA; len: 14; v_gene: TRBV7-2; j_gene: TRBJ1-6; CDR3aa: CASSSTITGSPLHF; CDR3nt: TGTGCCAGCAGCTCGACGATTACGGGTTCACCCCTCCACTTT
abundance: many; d_gene: TRBD1; len: 21; v_gene: TRBV4-3; j_gene: TRBJ2-7; CDR3aa: CASSQDLGGTGGIRSSYEQYF; CDR3nt: TGCGCCAGCAGCCAAGATCTCGGCGGGACAGGGGGGATAAGAAGCTCCTACGAGCAGTACTTC
abundance: few; d_gene: NA; len: 12; v_gene: TRBV20-1; j_gene: TRBJ1-1; CDR3aa: CSARTARAGAFF; CDR3nt: TGCAGTGCTAGGACAGCCCGGGCCGGAGCTTTCTTT
abundance: many; d_gene: TRBD2; len: 19; v_gene: TRBV6-2/TRBV6-3; j_gene: TRBJ2-1; CDR3aa: CASRNFTSGRGPSHNEQFF; CDR3nt: TGTGCCAGCAGAAACTTCACTAGCGGGAGGGGCCCTAGTCACAATGAGCAGTTCTTC
abundance: many; d_gene: NA; len: 13; v_gene: TRBV20-1; j_gene: TRBJ1-5; CDR3aa: CSATRGPNQPQHF; CDR3nt: TGCAGTGCCACCCGAGGCCCCAATCAGCCCCAGCATTTT